The present TCR beta chain was sequenced within a study of shared clonotypes between healthy human individuals. This table comes from immunoSEQ multiplex PCR, and its TCRdb copy is limited to in-frame clones, with some not included. The sample shows 2,500,000 or so clones, around 93% of them seen only once. CDR3 size: 13 residues. Germline values: CDR1 LNHDA, CDR2 SQIVND (reference sequence). V was pared by 2 bases and J by 7 bases, with 4 bases of the junction left unmatched. About this clone: Additional DNA sequences in this sample encode the identical CDR3.

Sequenced input: naive CD4+ T cells from PBMCs. Subset given: CD45RA+ positively selected. The source is a young man in good health. Some clones in this sample may be carry-over from other donors' samples. The chain has TRBV19 and TRBJ2-7, with 8 bases lining up with TRBD2. The CDR3 protein is CASSIREGREQYF. The CDR3 nucleotides read TGTGCCAGTAGTATACGGGAGGGCCGGGAGCAGTACTTC. Based on the CDR3 plus reference TRBV19 and TRBJ2-7, the full variable domain is DGGITQSPKYLFRKEGQNVTLSCEQNLNHDAMYWYRQDPGQGLRLIYYSQIVNDFQKGDIAEGYSVSREKKESFPLTVTSAQKNPTAFYLCASSIREGREQYFGPGTRLTVT.